These 30 T cell receptor beta chains share one sample of origin, sequenced in a study of blood T cell repertoires in COVID-19. Assay: immunoSEQ multiplex PCR; the TCRdb copy retains only in-frame clones and omits some. The table has a few hundred thousand clones, 70% to 90% seen once; the top ten hold roughly 2%. Sequenced material: PBMCs or T cells enriched from blood (not recorded which). Source of these receptors: a man aged 25 to 40 who had recovered from COVID-19.

This clone was seen more than once but under ten times. The chain carries TRBV6-5 and TRBJ2-1, with D possibly matching TRBD2 (5 bases). The V end lost 7 bases, the J end lost 5 bases, and 6 bases lay between the germline ends. This CDR3 is built from 11 residues. Germline CDR1 and CDR2: MNHEY and SVGAGI. The CDR3 is CASKRNNEQFF. Written as DNA, the CDR3 is TGTGCCAGCAAGCGGAACAATGAGCAGTTCTTC.

As regards this clone: Within the sample, other DNA sequences also encode this same CDR3. The chain has TRBV24-1 and TRBJ1-2; D unresolved. The germline V gene has CDR1 KGHDR and CDR2 SFDVKD. CDR3 length: 13 amino acids. V gave up 1 base and J gave up 7 bases, with 9 bases separating them. The DNA of the CDR3 is TGTGCCACCAGTGATTTTTCGGGGAGTGGCTACACCTTC. It translates to CATSDFSGSGYTF.

The chain joins TRBV7-9 to TRBJ1-4; the match to TRBD1 covers 7 bases. Germline CDR1 and CDR2: SEHNR and FQNEAQ (reference sequence). The CDR3 spans 14 residues. J lost 5 bases, V lost 5 bases, and 5 bases had no gene match. CDR3 bases: TGTGCCAGCAGCCCGGGACAGATGAATGAAAAACTGTTTTTT. Protein: CASSPGQMNEKLFF. Using reference TRBV7-9 and TRBJ1-4 for the parts outside the CDR3, the full variable domain is DTGVSQNPRHKITKRGQNVTFRCDPISEHNRLYWYRQTLGQGPEFLTYFQNEAQLEKSRLLSDRFSAERPKGSFSTLEIQRTEQGDSAMYLCASSPGQMNEKLFFGSGTQLSVL.

J is TRBJ1-5 and V is TRBV18, with 8 bases fitting TRBD1. Germline V gene lookup returns CDR1 KGHSH and CDR2 LQKENI. V dropped 5 bases and J dropped 5; count of bases not matched to a gene: 5. This CDR3 comprises 14 residues. Here the CDR3 DNA reads TGTGCCAGCTCATATGCAGGGGGCGATCAGCCCCAGCATTTT. Protein: CASSYAGGDQPQHF.

This clone was detected a few times. The V gene is TRBV5-1, the J gene TRBJ1-2; the D gene is possibly TRBD1 (6 bases). CDR3 size: 15 residues. The germline CDR1 and CDR2 sequences are SGHRS and YFSETQ. The V and J ends lost 3 bases and 0 bases respectively, with 12 bases between them. CDR3 DNA sequence: TGCGCCAGCAGCTCAACAGGGACCTCTAACTATGGCTACACCTTC. Translated: CASSSTGTSNYGYTF.

The rearrangement uses TRBV4-1 and TRBJ1-2, with TRBD1 as a possible D gene (6 bases). Germline V gene sequence: CDR1 MGHRA, CDR2 YSYEKL. V lost 0 bases, J lost 4 bases, and 6 bases lay in between. The length of the CDR3 is 13 residues. CDR3 protein: CASSQDRGYGYTF. In DNA form, the CDR3 reads TGCGCCAGCAGCCAAGACAGGGGCTATGGCTACACCTTC.

The genes are TRBV30 and TRBJ2-1; perhaps TRBD2 as D (7 bases). Deletions cut 5 bases from V and 13 bases from J, with 12 bases between. The CDR3 extends over 10 amino acids. CDR1 and CDR2 (germline): GTSNPN, SVGIG (reference sequence). CDR3 DNA sequence: TGTGCCTGGGGGGGGGCAGTACAGTTCTTC. It codes for CAWGGAVQFF.

The genes are TRBV12-2 and TRBJ2-3; TRBD2 is taken as the D call from the table, unchecked against the DNA. TRBV12-2 is a pseudogene segment. This CDR3 comprises 18 residues. For the CDR3, the DNA is TGTGCAAGTCGCTTAGAGAATCCTGGACTAGCTGTAGGGGCTGCGCAGTATTTT. Its protein product is CASRLENPGLAVGAAQYF.

The V gene is TRBV5-6, the J gene TRBJ1-4; 7 bases agree with TRBD1. The ends lost 5 bases at V and 2 bases at J; junction bases unmatched: 6. Germline assignment: CDR1 SGHDT and CDR2 YYEEEE. There are 15 residues in the CDR3. CDR3 DNA sequence: TGTGCCAGCAGTTTGACAGGGTCTACTAATGAAAAACTGTTTTTT. Its protein product is CASSLTGSTNEKLFF.

The J gene is TRBJ2-5, the V gene TRBV5-1, with unresolved D. This CDR3 is built from 13 residues. V dropped 2 bases and J dropped 5 bases, with 10 bases sitting between them. Germline V lookup: CDR1 SGHRS, CDR2 YFSETQ. The CDR3: CASSFRVYETQYF. The DNA for the CDR3 is TGCGCCAGCAGCTTCCGGGTGTACGAGACCCAGTACTTC.

The chain joins TRBV2 to TRBJ1-2, with D maybe TRBD1 (5 bases). The CDR3 is 14 amino acids. Trimming cost V 4 bases and J 5 bases, with 14 bases left between them. Germline CDR1 reads SNHLY; CDR2 reads FYNNEI. CDR3 in DNA: TGTGCCAGCAGTGTGGCCCGGACAAATTATGGCTACACCTTC. This translates into CASSVARTNYGYTF.

DNA for the CDR3: TGTGCCTGGTCCAGTGGGGGGTTATTATCAAGCTACACCTTC. Translated, it gives CAWSSGGLLSSYTF. The rearrangement uses TRBV30 and TRBJ1-2, with a possible D match to TRBD1 (5 bases). Germline V lookup: CDR1 GTSNPN, CDR2 SVGIG (reference sequence). The CDR3 extends over 14 amino acids. V was trimmed by 5 bases and J by 9 bases, leaving 22 bases between them.

For the CDR3, the DNA is TGTGCCAGCAGTGGTGGTCCCTTGAGAGGCTACACCTTC. Translating gives CASSGGPLRGYTF. The chain is built from TRBV2 and TRBJ1-2; the D is unclear. The CDR3 is 13 amino acids. Germline V gives CDR1 SNHLY, CDR2 FYNNEI. V lost 4 bases, J lost 8 bases, and 14 bases lay in between. Drawing the rest from reference TRBV2 and TRBJ1-2, the complete variable domain is EPEVTQTPSHQVTQMGQEVILRCVPISNHLYFYWYRQILGQKVEFLVSFYNNEISEKSEIFDDQFSVERPDGSNFTLKIRSTKLEDSAMYFCASSGGPLRGYTFGSGTRLTVV.

This clone was detected once. CDR3 amino acids: CASSTRPKHTDTQYF. CDR3 in DNA: TGTGCCAGTAGCACTAGGCCAAAGCACACAGATACGCAGTATTTT. This chain connects TRBV19 to TRBJ2-3, with D perhaps TRBD2 (5 bases). CDR3 length: 15 amino acids. The germline V gene has CDR1 LNHDA and CDR2 SQIVND (reference sequence). Trimming removed 6 bases at V and 2 bases at J, with 15 bases between.

The CDR3 protein is CASSLGGRGVGEKLFF. The CDR3 nucleotides read TGTGCCAGCAGCTTAGGGGGTCGGGGGGTTGGCGAAAAACTGTTTTTT. The rearrangement uses TRBV11-2 and TRBJ1-4; D perhaps matches TRBD1 (5 bases). The CDR3 is 16 amino acids. Per germline, CDR1 SGHAT and CDR2 FQNNGV. The V and J ends lost 1 base and 8 bases respectively, with 17 bases between them.

This chain joins TRBV30 and TRBJ1-5, with 9 bases matching TRBD1. The V gene's germline CDR1 is GTSNPN and CDR2 SVGIG (reference sequence). The CDR3 spans 15 residues. With 2 bases clipped from V and 4 bases from J, the junction kept 6 bases outside the gene matches. Written as DNA, the CDR3 is TGTGCCTGGAGTCAGTTTGGGACAGGGAATCAGCCCCAGCATTTT. Its translation is CAWSQFGTGNQPQHF.

The chain joins TRBV11-3 to TRBJ2-4; TRBD2 matches at 8 bases. Germline V gene lookup returns CDR1 SGHNT and CDR2 YENEEA. The CDR3 is made up of 14 amino acids. J lost 4 bases, V lost 3 bases, and 2 bases had no gene match. This chain's CDR3 is CASSFSGNKNIQYF. In nucleotides, the CDR3 is TGTGCCAGCAGCTTTAGCGGGAATAAAAACATTCAGTACTTC.

The J gene is TRBJ1-3, the V gene TRBV9; D gene uncertain. Germline lookup yields CDR1 SGDLS and CDR2 YYNGEE. V dropped 4 bases and J dropped 4 bases, with 9 bases sitting between them. This CDR3 is 13 amino acids long. DNA for the CDR3: TGTGCCAGCAGCTCCAAACAGGGAAACACCATATATTTT. Amino acids: CASSSKQGNTIYF.

This chain joins TRBV6-1 and TRBJ1-5; D gene ambiguous. V lost 2 bases, J lost 7 bases, and 9 bases lay in between. The length of the CDR3 is 13 residues. Germline V gives CDR1 MNHNS, CDR2 SASEGT. The CDR3 DNA follows: TGTGCCAGCAGTGAAAGGGAGAACCAGCCCCAGCATTTT. Its translation is CASSERENQPQHF.

The chain has TRBV29-1 and TRBJ2-7; TRBD1 aligns across 9 bases. The length of the CDR3 is 14 residues. V lost 6 bases and J lost 4; bases outside the gene matches: 10. The germline gives CDR1 SQVTM, CDR2 ANQGSEA. CDR3 in DNA: TGCAGCGTCAAGATTGGACAGGGGATTTACGAGCAGTACTTC. It yields the protein CSVKIGQGIYEQYF.

The DNA of the CDR3 is TGTGCCAGCAGCTACTCAGGGGGCTCGGGTGAAAAACTGTTTTTT. Protein product: CASSYSGGSGEKLFF. This rearrangement joins TRBV2 to TRBJ1-4; 8 nucleotides align to TRBD1. From germline, CDR1 is SNHLY and CDR2 FYNNEI. The trim removed 6 bases at V and 7 bases at J, leaving 10 bases unmatched. The CDR3 extends over 15 amino acids.

This chain uses TRBV6-1 with TRBJ1-1; D gene ambiguous. CDR3 length equals 14 residues. V was clipped by 3 bases and J by 4 bases, with 12 bases between them. In germline, CDR1 is MNHNS, CDR2 SASEGT. Here the CDR3 DNA reads TGTGCCAGCAGTGATGAGGGATCGGGCACTGAAGCTTTCTTT. It yields the protein CASSDEGSGTEAFF.

The chain uses TRBV29-1 and TRBJ1-2, with D tentatively TRBD1 (6 bases). The V gene's germline CDR1 is SQVTM and CDR2 ANQGSEA. CDR3 size: 16 residues. Trimming shortened V by 4 bases and J by 8 bases, and 26 bases separated the two germline ends. CDR3 nucleotide sequence: TGCAGCGTTGTCGGGGGGGGCAGAAATCCTCTTGGAGGCTACACCTTC. The encoded protein is CSVVGGGRNPLGGYTF.

This rearrangement joins TRBV3-1 (or the pseudogene TRBV3-2) to TRBJ2-7; 8 positions agree with TRBD1. V shed 4 bases, J shed 6 bases, and the junction held 11 bases outside the gene matches. Per germline, CDR1 LGHDT and CDR2 YNNKEL (reference sequence). The CDR3 has 15 residues. Here the CDR3 DNA reads TGTGCCAGCAGCCTGGTAGGGCAGGGGGCGGGCGAGCAGTACTTC. Translation gives CASSLVGQGAGEQYF.

This chain uses TRBV6-5 with TRBJ1-1, with TRBD1 matching 9 bases. The CDR3 covers 15 residues. Unmatched junction bases numbered 6, after V lost 6 bases and J lost 1 base. Germline-derived CDR1 and CDR2 are MNHEY and SVGAGI. CDR3 region: CASRRQGGGNTEAFF. CDR3 bases: TGTGCCAGCAGACGACAGGGGGGTGGGAACACTGAAGCTTTCTTT.

This clone was counted between two and nine times. The CDR3 DNA reads TGTGCCAGCACCCGGACAGACACTGAAGCTTTCTTT. Residues: CASTRTDTEAFF. The chain uses TRBV7-9 and TRBJ1-1; TRBD1 is a possible D gene (6 bases). There are 12 residues in the CDR3. Per germline, CDR1 SEHNR and CDR2 FQNEAQ (reference sequence). The ends were cut back, 7 bases at V and 3 bases at J, with 9 bases in the middle.

V gene TRBV2 combines with J gene TRBJ2-4; D is perhaps TRBD1 (5 bases). CDR3 length: 14 amino acids. V gave up 8 bases and J gave up 0 bases, with 11 bases separating them. Germline V gene sequence: CDR1 SNHLY, CDR2 FYNNEI. The CDR3 reads CASGADLAKNIQYF. The CDR3 DNA follows: TGTGCCAGCGGGGCAGATTTAGCCAAAAACATTCAGTACTTC.

This chain uses TRBV19 with TRBJ1-2; D gene uncertain. The germline gives CDR1 LNHDA, CDR2 SQIVND (reference sequence). CDR3 size: 14 residues. V was cut by 0 bases and J by 14 bases, with 19 bases left in between. CDR3 loop: CASSIDAAQSHWTF. The CDR3 DNA follows: TGTGCCAGTAGTATAGACGCAGCGCAAAGCCACTGGACCTTC.

The chain couples TRBV4-1 to TRBJ2-1; possible D gene TRBD2, 5 bases. From germline, CDR1 is MGHRA and CDR2 YSYEKL. V shed 4 bases and J shed 6 bases, with 19 bases lying between them. The CDR3 spans 16 residues. The CDR3 bases are TGCGCCAGCAGCCCCACGGCGGGCTCCGTCCGCAATGAGCAGTTCTTC. It is translated as CASSPTAGSVRNEQFF.

This chain connects TRBV4-1 to TRBJ2-3, with 8 nucleotides matching TRBD1. Germline values: CDR1 MGHRA, CDR2 YSYEKL. V lost 0 bases to trimming and J lost 3 bases; unmatched junction nucleotides: 11. The CDR3 extends over 18 amino acids. The CDR3 DNA follows: TGCGCCAGCAGCCAAGATGGGGGTGCAGGGGGCCCTACAGATACGCAGTATTTT. Translating it yields CASSQDGGAGGPTDTQYF.